This is a list of T cell receptor beta chains from one sample in a study of OX40 agonist ivuxolimab in advanced cancers. The assay was immunoSEQ multiplex PCR, and TCRdb's table has in-frame clones only and misses some. Of about 67,000 clones listed, more than 75% are singletons. Material: CD4+ or CD8+ T cells sorted from blood, obtained in a trial of the OX40 agonist ivuxolimab. The receptors come from an adult with an advanced solid tumor such as melanoma, head and neck, liver or kidney cancer. Both conserved end residues are trimmed from each CDR3. The order of the fields is V gene, J gene, CDR3 protein.

TRBV2	TRBJ1-1	ASAPGGRNTEAF
TRBV10-2	TRBJ2-5	ASSEGGGGKETQY
TRBV27	TRBJ2-3	ATGYTAYTDTQY
TRBV5-4	TRBJ2-1	ASSTGGGSSYNEQF
TRBV30	TRBJ1-3	AWSVPGNTIY
TRBV19	TRBJ2-4	ASSIGGPIAKNIQY
TRBV7-9	TRBJ2-5	ASSLAALAGLAFQETQY
TRBV7-2	TRBJ2-6	ASSLDPVSGTSGANVLT
TRBV11-2	TRBJ2-2	ASSLRQPANTGELF
TRBV7-9	TRBJ2-1	ASSLGTYNEQF
TRBV7-9	TRBJ2-7	ASSSGQGDEQY
TRBV9	TRBJ1-1	ASSVGGRNTEAF
TRBV7-9	TRBJ2-1	ASSLAGHLNEQF
TRBV7-2	TRBJ2-3	ASSSRTSTDTQY
TRBV7-2	TRBJ2-7	ASSLDYYEQY
TRBV7-2	TRBJ2-1	ASSSSGTDNEQF
TRBV2	TRBJ1-1	ASRDRGPEAF
TRBV4-1	TRBJ2-1	ASSPGGGYNEQF
TRBV28	TRBJ2-7	ASSGEIREQY
TRBV2	TRBJ1-3	ASSSLGALSGNTIY
TRBV13	TRBJ2-6	ASSSRMSGGANVLT
TRBV10-1	TRBJ1-5	ASSNGVNQPQH
TRBV5-5	TRBJ2-6	ASSWGLRKVTGANVLT
TRBV29-1	TRBJ2-1	SVEGPSRGNEQF
TRBV4-1	TRBJ1-2	ASSQGGGQGARTYGYT
TRBV10-3	TRBJ2-2	AIGKSSGRNTGELF
TRBV13	TRBJ2-5	ASSLYGGETQY
TRBV20-1	TRBJ1-1	RLIIGEGAF
TRBV29-1	TRBJ2-2	SVGGQGYPGELF
TRBV7-3	TRBJ1-1	ASSPSSLRGGAEAF
TRBV19	TRBJ2-7	ASSPDYSPYEQY
TRBV14	TRBJ1-1	ASSRRDGLNTEAF
TRBV27	TRBJ2-6	ASSLIGSGANVLT
TRBV19	TRBJ1-1	ASSRVAWNTEAF
TRBV27	TRBJ2-5	ASSLSFPTSGREGTQY
TRBV2	TRBJ2-5	ASRGGGTETQY
TRBV7-9	TRBJ2-2	ASSFLGGAGELF
TRBV19	TRBJ2-6	ASSGGANVLT
TRBV5-1	TRBJ2-7	ASSLGGQGDEQY
TRBV6-1	TRBJ1-4	ASSEWGATNEKLF
TRBV9	TRBJ2-2	ASSASSNTGELF
TRBV6-1	TRBJ1-5	ASSDERGRQPQH
TRBV19	TRBJ1-2	ASRRQGGNYGYT
TRBV6-5	TRBJ2-2	ASGSLADTGELF
TRBV19	TRBJ2-3	ASQKRGYTDTQY
TRBV7-1	TRBJ1-1	ASSPESTEAF
TRBV9	TRBJ1-2	ASSMDSYGYT
TRBV30	TRBJ2-6	AWSVDRGNSGANVLT
TRBV7-2	TRBJ2-7	ASSREVGLADPKQY
TRBV27	TRBJ1-5	ATRLYSNQPQH
TRBV7-2	TRBJ2-7	ASSLGGGTVPYEQY
TRBV28	TRBJ1-4	ASRGSPASTNEKLF
TRBV18	TRBJ2-1	ASSDRADEQF
TRBV29-1	TRBJ2-7	SVRTGGDEQY